The rows below give T cell receptor beta chains drawn from one sample of a study of CD8 T cells in acute hepatitis C reinfection. TCRdb's table, derived via immunoSEQ multiplex PCR, lists solely in-frame clones and lacks some. The sample consists of 38,000 or so clones, around nine tenths of them appearing once. Sequenced sample: naive CD8+ T cells from PBMCs. The receptors here all came from a man under 40 with chronic hepatitis C. The CDR3 runs from the conserved cysteine through the conserved F or W. The D gene is left open where the match is weak. A row's size may be missing; if present it is once, few, many or a size class.

. | TRBJ2-7 | . | TRBV6-5 | CASSPLGTEAYEQYF | TGTGCCAGCAGCCCCCTGGGGACGGAGGCCTACGAGCAGTACTTC
TRBD2 | TRBJ2-3 | . | TRBV11-2 | CASSLTSGGPSSTDTQYF | TGTGCCAGCAGTCTAACTAGCGGGGGGCCTTCGAGCACAGATACGCAGTATTTT
TRBD2 | TRBJ2-1 | once | TRBV5-5 | CASSLSGEEQFF | TGTGCCAGCAGCTTGAGCGGGGAGGAGCAGTTCTTC
TRBD2 | TRBJ2-7 | . | TRBV5-1 | CASSLASGSYEQYF | TGCGCCAGCAGCTTGGCTAGCGGGTCCTACGAGCAGTACTTC
TRBD1 | TRBJ1-2 | . | TRBV6-5 | CASSFPGGGYTF | TGTGCCAGCAGTTTTCCAGGGGGTGGCTACACCTTC
. | TRBJ2-7 | . | TRBV6-1 | CASSELGEQYF | TGTGCCAGCAGTGAATTGGGGGAGCAGTACTTC
TRBD2 | TRBJ2-7 | . | TRBV6-1 | CASSETPTSGSYEQYF | TGTGCCAGCAGTGAAACCCCGACTAGCGGGAGTTATGAGCAGTACTTC
TRBD1 | TRBJ2-7 | . | TRBV13 | CASSQWTGNHEQYF | TGTGCCAGCAGCCAATGGACAGGGAACCACGAGCAGTACTTC
. | TRBJ2-1 | . | TRBV15 | CATSRDRGSTGEQFF | TGTGCCACCAGCAGAGATAGAGGTAGTACTGGTGAGCAGTTCTTC
. | TRBJ1-5 | . | TRBV5-6 | CASSLGGRQPQHF | TGTGCCAGCAGCTTGGGTGGTAGGCAGCCCCAGCATTTT
. | TRBJ2-5 | . | TRBV4-1 | CASSPLVVYETQYF | TGCGCCAGCAGCCCACTGGTTGTCTATGAGACCCAGTACTTC
. | TRBJ2-7 | once | TRBV5-1 | CASSPDTEYEQYF | TGCGCCAGCAGCCCCGACACCGAATACGAGCAGTACTTC
. | TRBJ2-1 | . | TRBV6-5 | CASSYSTPHHNEQFF | TGTGCCAGCAGTTACTCGACGCCTCACCACAATGAGCAGTTCTTC
TRBD1 | TRBJ1-1 | . | TRBV5-6 | CASSTSGTGGEGMNTEAFF | TGTGCCAGCAGCACCTCCGGGACAGGGGGTGAAGGCATGAACACTGAAGCTTTCTTT
TRBD2 | TRBJ2-5 | . | TRBV19 | CASSSASGEETQYF | TGTGCCAGTAGTTCGGCTAGCGGTGAGGAGACCCAGTACTTC
. | TRBJ1-1 | once | TRBV11-2 | CASRKAVQVVNTEAFF | TGTGCCAGCAGAAAAGCCGTACAGGTCGTTAACACTGAAGCTTTCTTT
TRBD1 | TRBJ2-2 | . | TRBV7-9 | CASSLLRQGANTGELFF | TGTGCCAGCAGCTTACTCCGACAGGGGGCTAACACCGGGGAGCTGTTTTTT
. | TRBJ2-2 | . | TRBV7-2 | CASSPLAGGNTGELFF | TGTGCCAGCAGCCCCCTTGCCGGGGGGAACACCGGGGAGCTGTTTTTT
TRBD1 | TRBJ1-1 | . | TRBV7-3 | CASSLRQGDNTEAFF | TGTGCCAGCAGCTTAAGACAGGGGGACAACACTGAAGCTTTCTTT
. | TRBJ1-2 | . | TRBV6-6 | CASSPDSSYGYTF | TGTGCCAGCAGTCCTGACAGTTCGTACGGCTACACCTTC
. | TRBJ2-1 | . | TRBV27 | CASSLSRFYNEQFF | TGTGCCAGCAGTTTATCCAGATTCTACAATGAGCAGTTCTTC
. | TRBJ1-1 | . | TRBV18 | CASSPPDSVEAFF | TGTGCCAGCTCACCACCGGACTCTGTCGAAGCTTTCTTT
. | TRBJ2-1 | . | TRBV13 | CATTSAAAYNEQFF | TGTGCCACAACCTCAGCGGCAGCTTACAATGAGCAGTTCTTC
. | TRBJ2-2 | . | TRBV25-1 | CASSEWFPGELFF | TGTGCCAGCAGTGAATGGTTCCCCGGGGAGCTGTTTTTT
TRBD1 | TRBJ1-1 | . | TRBV28 | CAWKDRRNTEAFF | TGTGCCTGGAAGGACAGGCGGAACACTGAAGCTTTCTTT
. | TRBJ2-5 | . | TRBV9 | CASSPWVEETQYF | TGTGCCAGCAGCCCCTGGGTGGAAGAGACCCAGTACTTC
. | TRBJ2-1 | . | TRBV6-1 | CASSEDDSSYNEQFF | TGTGCCAGCAGTGAAGACGATAGCTCCTACAATGAGCAGTTCTTC
. | TRBJ2-1 | . | TRBV29-1 | CSVLPDRGSSYNEQFF | TGCAGCGTTCTTCCGGATAGGGGGAGCTCCTACAATGAGCAGTTCTTC
. | TRBJ2-7 | . | TRBV5-6 | CASSPGLPAYEQYF | TGTGCCAGCAGCCCCGGACTGCCTGCCTACGAGCAGTACTTC
TRBD1 | TRBJ1-1 | . | TRBV18 | CASSGTGVIFGENTEAFF | TGTGCCAGCTCAGGGACAGGGGTTATCTTTGGTGAAAACACTGAAGCTTTCTTT
. | TRBJ1-2 | once | TRBV6-5 | CASLGRDVSYGYTF | TGTGCTTCTCTTGGCCGGGACGTTTCCTATGGCTACACCTTC
TRBD1 | TRBJ1-1 | . | TRBV4-3 | CASSQGQGGTEAFF | TGCGCCAGCAGCCAGGGACAGGGCGGAACTGAAGCTTTCTTT
TRBD1 | TRBJ1-1 | once | TRBV7-3 | CASSSAGCRDRGPVGFF | TGTGCCAGCAGCTCAGCGGGCTGCCGGGACAGGGGGCCAGTCGGTTTCTTT
. | TRBJ1-2 | . | TRBV19 | CASKGQSNYGYTF | TGTGCCAGTAAAGGGCAATCTAACTATGGCTACACCTTC
. | TRBJ1-1 | . | TRBV10-2 | CASSGGILMNTEAFF | TGCGCCAGCAGTGGCGGCATTTTAATGAACACTGAAGCTTTCTTT
. | TRBJ1-2 | . | TRBV7-9 | CASSPGAGANYGYTF | TGTGCCAGCAGCCCCGGGGCCGGGGCTAACTATGGCTACACCTTC
. | TRBJ1-1 | . | TRBV9 | CASSAGTMNTEAFF | TGTGCCAGCAGCGCCGGAACTATGAACACTGAAGCTTTCTTT
TRBD1 | TRBJ1-2 | . | TRBV14 | CASSPGTGWRYGYTF | TGTGCCAGCAGCCCCGGGACAGGGTGGAGGTATGGCTACACCTTC
. | TRBJ2-3 | . | TRBV7-2 | CAIPGPGAQYF | TGTGCCATCCCAGGGCCCGGGGCGCAGTATTTT
. | TRBJ2-7 | . | TRBV2 | CASSEGFGSVYEQYF | TGTGCCAGCTCGGAAGGGTTCGGGTCAGTCTACGAGCAGTACTTC
TRBD1 | TRBJ2-4 | . | TRBV27 | CASSVYRGNIQYF | TGTGCCAGCAGTGTATACAGGGGGAACATTCAGTACTTC
TRBD1 | TRBJ1-2 | few | TRBV13 | CASSYQGAQGYTF | TGTGCCAGCAGCTACCAGGGGGCGCAAGGCTACACCTTC
. | TRBJ1-1 | few | TRBV14 | CASSLLGQENTEAFF | TGTGCCAGCAGCCTCCTCGGACAAGAGAACACTGAAGCTTTCTTT
. | TRBJ2-3 | . | TRBV5-8 | CASSFGGAGDTQYF | TGTGCCAGCAGCTTTGGAGGGGCGGGAGATACGCAGTATTTT
. | TRBJ2-7 | . | TRBV15 | CATSRDSGVEGYEQYF | TGTGCCACCAGCAGAGATTCCGGGGTCGAGGGCTACGAGCAGTACTTC
. | TRBJ2-7 | . | TRBV9 | CASSVEGGGRHEQYF | TGTGCCAGCAGCGTAGAGGGAGGGGGCAGACACGAGCAGTACTTC
TRBD2 | TRBJ2-2 | . | TRBV19 | CASSYMAGVTGELFF | TGTGCCAGTAGTTATATGGCGGGAGTCACCGGGGAGCTGTTTTTT
. | TRBJ2-5 | . | TRBV30 | CAWSPGRETQYF | TGTGCCTGGAGTCCCGGAAGGGAGACCCAGTACTTC
. | TRBJ2-5 | . | TRBV6-5 | CASSDNPGHQTQYF | TGTGCCAGCAGTGATAATCCGGGACACCAAACCCAGTACTTC
. | TRBJ1-6 | . | TRBV5-8 | CASSFGAYNSPLHF | TGTGCCAGCAGCTTTGGCGCATATAATTCACCCCTCCACTTT
. | TRBJ1-2 | . | TRBV5-6 | CASSVQAVNYGYTF | TGTGCCAGCAGCGTACAGGCTGTTAACTATGGCTACACCTTC
. | TRBJ2-1 | . | TRBV9 | CASSPATGFQQFF | TGTGCCAGCAGCCCAGCAACAGGTTTTCAGCAGTTCTTC
. | TRBJ1-1 | . | TRBV7-8 | CASSLGTGIEAFF | TGTGCCAGCAGCTTGGGGACGGGAATTGAGGCTTTCTTT
TRBD2 | TRBJ2-2 | few | TRBV9 | CASRAHGREHNTGELFF | TGTGCCAGCAGGGCCCATGGGAGGGAGCACAACACCGGGGAGCTGTTTTTT
. | TRBJ1-4 | . | TRBV15 | CATSRAPDTTNEKLFF | TGTGCCACCAGCAGAGCCCCGGACACAACTAATGAAAAACTGTTTTTT